What follows are 25 T cell receptor beta chains derived from one specimen sequenced in a study of blood T cell repertoires in COVID-19. Assay: immunoSEQ multiplex PCR; the TCRdb copy retains only in-frame clones and omits some. Counted here are approximately 250,000 clones, approximately 80% occurring once; the ten biggest clones make up roughly 1.4%. Material: peripheral blood. The source is a woman aged 35 to 49 who had recovered from COVID-19.

This clone came up once. The chain links TRBV7-2 to TRBJ2-5, with D possibly TRBD1 on 5 matching bases. The V end was cut by 5 bases, the J end by 4 bases, with 11 bases between. Germline values: CDR1 SGHTA, CDR2 FQGNSA. The length of the CDR3 is 13 residues. For the CDR3, the DNA is TGTGCCAGCAGCCAAGGGGATTTAGAGACCCAGTACTTC. It yields the protein CASSQGDLETQYF.

V is TRBV7-9 and J is TRBJ1-1; no firm D call. Trimming left V 0 bases short and J 6 bases short, with 14 bases between. The CDR3 is 15 amino acids. In germline, CDR1 is SEHNR, CDR2 FQNEAQ (reference sequence). CDR3 in amino acids: CASSLASGLNPEAFF. CDR3 in DNA: TGTGCCAGCAGCTTAGCGAGCGGTCTTAACCCTGAAGCTTTCTTT.

Here the CDR3 reads CASTDRGRGYGYTF. CDR3 nucleotide sequence: TGTGCCAGCACCGACAGGGGGCGAGGCTATGGCTACACCTTC. The J gene is TRBJ1-2, the V gene TRBV6-5, with 10 bases that match TRBD1. Losses at the gene ends were 7 bases for V and 4 bases for J; bases not matched to a gene: 6. Germline CDR1 is MNHEY and CDR2 is SVGAGI. CDR3 length: 14 residues.

The chain couples TRBV5-4 to TRBJ1-1; TRBD1 is a possible D gene (6 bases). This CDR3 comprises 14 residues. V was pared by 6 bases and J by 1 base, with 13 bases between. In germline, CDR1 is SGHNT, CDR2 YYREEE (reference sequence). CDR3 coding DNA: TGTGCCAGCAAGGTGGGGGCGCAGAACACTGAAGCTTTCTTT. Its translation: CASKVGAQNTEAFF.

The chain couples TRBV6-1 to TRBJ2-7, with D possibly matching TRBD1 (6 bases). Germline loops: CDR1 MNHNS, CDR2 SASEGT. The CDR3 is 15 amino acids. The V and J ends lost 1 base and 4 bases respectively, with 14 bases between them. The CDR3 here is CASSEGFQGIYEQYF. The CDR3 region has the DNA TGTGCCAGCAGTGAAGGTTTCCAGGGGATTTACGAGCAGTACTTC.

The chain combines TRBV29-1 with TRBJ2-2; D is ambiguous. Germline V gene lookup returns CDR1 SQVTM and CDR2 ANQGSEA. Trimming shortened V by 7 bases and J by 0 bases, and 9 bases separated the two germline ends. This CDR3 has 13 amino acids. The CDR3 DNA reads as TGCAGCGCAGAGGAAGCGAACACCGGGGAGCTGTTTTTT. It encodes CSAEEANTGELFF.

This clone was detected a few times. The chain combines TRBV21-1 with TRBJ1-5. TRBV21-1 is noted as a pseudogene. The CDR3 loop spans 18 amino acids. Here the CDR3 reads CASIRWEGMLNSNQPQHF. CDR3 nucleotides: TGTGCCAGCATTCGCTGGGAGGGCATGTTGAATAGCAATCAGCCCCAGCATTTT.

This chain uses TRBV19 with TRBJ2-5; 12 bases map to TRBD2. After removal of 4 bases from V and 5 bases from J, the junction contained 8 bases not matched to a gene. CDR1 and CDR2 (germline): LNHDA, SQIVND (reference sequence). The CDR3 spans 16 residues. This CDR3 is CASSTSGGAGEETQYF. The CDR3 nucleotides are TGTGCCAGTAGTACTAGCGGGGGGGCCGGTGAGGAGACCCAGTACTTC.

This clone appeared once. The J gene is TRBJ2-7, the V gene TRBV6-5; 10 bases agree with TRBD1. V trimming: 6 bases; J trimming: 2 bases; junction bases outside the gene matches: 7. This CDR3 spans 15 amino acids. Germline V gene sequence: CDR1 MNHEY, CDR2 SVGAGI. This CDR3 is CASSSDGQGAYEQYF. CDR3 DNA sequence: TGTGCCAGCAGCTCTGACGGACAGGGGGCCTACGAGCAGTACTTC.

V usage is TRBV10-1 and J usage is TRBJ2-3, with 9 bases fitting TRBD2. J gave up 1 base and V 4 bases, and 6 bases lay outside the gene matches. Germline CDR1 is WNHNN and CDR2 is SYGVQD (reference sequence). The CDR3 has 16 amino acids. This CDR3 is CASSVGVAGGTDTQYF. CDR3 DNA: TGCGCCAGCAGTGTAGGGGTAGCGGGGGGCACAGATACGCAGTATTTT.

The genes are TRBV6-5 and TRBJ2-2; possible D gene TRBD1, 5 bases. Germline V gene lookup returns CDR1 MNHEY and CDR2 SVGAGI. Trimming pared 6 bases from V and 2 bases from J, leaving 13 bases between. The CDR3 loop spans 15 amino acids. Written as DNA, the CDR3 is TGTGCCAGCAGGCGGCAGGGAACTAACACCGGGGAGCTGTTTTTT. The encoded protein is CASRRQGTNTGELFF.

The chain carries TRBV5-6 and TRBJ1-6; a possible D gene is TRBD1 (5 bases). Trimming stripped 4 bases from V and 2 bases from J, with 19 bases between. This CDR3 comprises 18 residues. CDR1 is SGHDT and CDR2 is YYEEEE in the germline V gene. The CDR3 reads CASSGGDMTETYNSPLHF. The CDR3 nucleotides read TGTGCCAGCAGCGGGGGGGATATGACGGAAACCTATAATTCACCCCTCCACTTT. Full variable domain (missing parts from reference TRBV5-6 and TRBJ1-6): DAGVTQSPTHLIKTRGQQVTLRCSPKSGHDTVSWYQQALGQGPQFIFQYYEEEERQRGNFPDRFSGHQFPNYSSELNVNALLLGDSALYLCASSGGDMTETYNSPLHFGNGTRLTVT.

This clone turned up a few times. The chain recombines TRBV18 with TRBJ1-5, with 9 bases lining up with TRBD1. Germline V gene sequence: CDR1 KGHSH, CDR2 LQKENI. The V gene end was trimmed by 3 bases and the J gene end by 7 bases; junction bases not matched to a gene: 4. CDR3 length equals 14 residues. The CDR3 DNA reads as TGTGCCAGCTCACCGGGACAGGGTGACCAGCCCCAGCATTTT. Protein product: CASSPGQGDQPQHF.

The V gene is TRBV7-9, the J gene TRBJ1-2; D ambiguous. Germline V CDR1 and CDR2: SEHNR, FQNEAQ (reference sequence). The CDR3 length is 13 residues. Deletions cut 4 bases from V and 8 bases from J, with 14 bases between. Here the CDR3 DNA reads TGTGCCAGCAGCTCCTCTGGGCCGGCAGGCTACACCTTC. Residues: CASSSSGPAGYTF.

This clone has only one observation. This chain joins TRBV11-1 and TRBJ2-2, with 10 bases fitting TRBD1. Germline CDR1 reads SGHAT; CDR2 reads FQDESV (reference sequence). The CDR3 is made up of 14 amino acids. The V and J ends lost 8 bases and 3 bases, in that order; junction bases with no gene match: 3. Here the CDR3 reads CASETGGDTGELFF. The CDR3 region has the DNA TGTGCCAGCGAGACAGGGGGCGACACCGGGGAGCTGTTTTTT.

The gene calls are TRBV6-1 and TRBJ2-7; 7 bases map to TRBD1. V shed 3 bases, J shed 3 bases, and the junction held 5 bases outside the gene matches. The CDR3 covers 14 residues. The germline V gene has CDR1 MNHNS and CDR2 SASEGT. The CDR3 DNA reads as TGTGCCAGCAGTGACGGACAGGATTACTACGAGCAGTACTTC. Amino acids: CASSDGQDYYEQYF.

This sequence joins TRBV28 and TRBJ1-6; 10 bases map to TRBD1. Per the germline V gene, CDR1 is MDHEN and CDR2 is SYDVKM. This CDR3 is 15 amino acids long. V dropped 5 bases and J dropped 7; count of bases not matched to a gene: 5. CDR3: CASSLGGQGNSPLHF. The CDR3 DNA is TGTGCCAGCAGTCTCGGGGGACAGGGGAATTCACCCCTCCACTTT.

This chain joins TRBV7-9 and TRBJ1-5; no clear D. The ends were cut back, 6 bases at V and 4 bases at J, with 13 bases in the middle. The CDR3 sequence is 14 residues long. CDR1 and CDR2 (germline): SEHNR, FQNEAQ (reference sequence). The CDR3 coding sequence is TGTGCCAGCAGTTCCTCCTCGGGAAATCAGCCCCAGCATTTT. This encodes CASSSSSGNQPQHF.

The chain employs TRBV4-3 and TRBJ2-3; 9 bases agree with TRBD2. The V gene's germline CDR1 is LGHNA and CDR2 YSLEER. Germline trimming cut 2 bases from V and 5 bases from J; bases unmatched to any gene: 5. The CDR3 has 15 amino acids. The CDR3 loop is CASSQSAGGQDTQYF. The CDR3 DNA reads TGCGCCAGCAGCCAATCGGCGGGGGGGCAAGATACGCAGTATTTT.

This clone was counted once. The chain recombines TRBV5-1 with TRBJ1-4, with D maybe TRBD1 (5 bases). V was pared by 0 bases and J by 7 bases, with 10 bases between. Germline V CDR1 and CDR2: SGHRS, YFSETQ. The CDR3 has 14 amino acids. As DNA, the CDR3 is TGCGCCAGCAGCTTGGGGCAGGGATTTGAAAAACTGTTTTTT. Its protein product is CASSLGQGFEKLFF.

The chain joins TRBV7-9 to TRBJ1-4; 8 bases map to TRBD1. The CDR3 spans 17 residues. Per germline, CDR1 SEHNR and CDR2 FQNEAQ (reference sequence). The V gene end was trimmed by 0 bases and the J gene end by 5 bases; junction bases not matched to a gene: 8. CDR3 sequence: CASSLAYIRDRNEKLFF. The CDR3 coding sequence is TGTGCCAGCAGCTTAGCTTATATTCGGGACAGGAATGAAAAACTGTTTTTT.

CDR3 DNA sequence: TGTGCCAGCAGCCAAGAAAGGGGGTGGCTAAGCGAGTTCTCAGATACGCAGTATTTT. Its translation is CASSQERGWLSEFSDTQYF. The chain has TRBV14 and TRBJ2-3; D possibly corresponds to TRBD1 (6 bases). This CDR3 has 19 amino acids. Looked up from germline, CDR1 is SGHDN and CDR2 is FVKESK. The ends were cut back, 0 bases at V and 4 bases at J, with 23 bases in the middle.

The rearrangement uses TRBV10-3 and TRBJ2-7; TRBD1 is a possible D gene (5 bases). CDR3 size: 14 residues. V lost 0 bases and J lost 3, with 9 bases in between. The germline V gene has CDR1 ENHRY and CDR2 SYGVKD. CDR3 in DNA: TGTGCCATCAGTGAGTCGAATACAGGCTACGAGCAGTACTTC. Its translation is CAISESNTGYEQYF.

The rearrangement uses TRBV28 and TRBJ2-5, with TRBD2 as a possible D gene (6 bases). Trimming took 3 bases from V and 2 from J, leaving 7 bases between them. The CDR3 runs to 13 residues. Germline-derived CDR1 and CDR2 are MDHEN and SYDVKM. The CDR3 protein is CASSFGLQETQYF. The CDR3 DNA follows: TGTGCCAGCAGTTTCGGACTACAAGAGACCCAGTACTTC.

This clone was seen a handful of times. The V call is TRBV6-2 or TRBV6-3, the J call TRBJ1-6; TRBD1 agrees at 10 bases. The CDR3 contains 14 residues. Per germline, CDR1 MNHEY and CDR2 SVGEGT. Germline trimming cut 6 bases from V and 9 bases from J; bases unmatched to any gene: 5. The CDR3 region is CASSQTGGSSPLHF. DNA of the CDR3: TGTGCCAGCAGCCAGACAGGGGGCAGTTCACCCCTCCACTTT.